The 6 T cell receptor beta chains below all came from one sample that was sequenced in a study of blood T cell repertoires in COVID-19. This table comes from immunoSEQ multiplex PCR, and its TCRdb copy is limited to in-frame clones, with some not included. Of fewer than 350,000 clones listed, less than 90% are singletons. Sequences were obtained from peripheral blood. These receptors all come from a woman in her thirties with COVID-19, enrolled during active disease.

This clone has just one count. The rearrangement uses TRBV6-1 and TRBJ2-2; maybe TRBD2 (5 bases). The germline V gene has CDR1 MNHNS and CDR2 SASEGT. This CDR3 comprises 15 residues. Trimming took 1 base from V and 4 from J, leaving 10 bases between them. The CDR3 protein is CASSEGGLRTGELFF. For the CDR3, the DNA is TGTGCCAGCAGTGAAGGAGGGCTTCGCACCGGGGAGCTGTTTTTT.

This chain connects TRBV10-2 to TRBJ2-7; tentative D call: TRBD1 (6 bases). Trimming pared 6 bases from V and 2 bases from J, leaving 14 bases between. Germline V gives CDR1 WSHSY, CDR2 SAAADI. This CDR3 has 14 residues. The CDR3 nucleotides are TGCGCCAGCAGAACGGGCAGGGGTCCCTACGAGCAGTACTTC. Protein sequence: CASRTGRGPYEQYF.

This clone was recorded only once. The chain is built from TRBV27 and TRBJ1-2, with a tentative D call TRBD1 (5 bases). The CDR3 contains 14 residues. Trimming pared 8 bases from V and 4 bases from J, leaving 17 bases between. Germline loops: CDR1 MNHEY, CDR2 SMNVEV (reference sequence). In DNA form, the CDR3 reads TGTGCCAGCGGACCAGGGCGGGGGAGCTATGGCTACACCTTC. It codes for CASGPGRGSYGYTF.

The chain combines TRBV6-5 with TRBJ1-5; weak D call: TRBD1 (5 bases). The V gene's germline CDR1 is MNHEY and CDR2 SVGAGI. The CDR3 is made up of 14 amino acids. The V end lost 4 bases, the J end lost 6 bases, and 13 bases lay between the germline ends. CDR3 amino acids: CASSSTVYGQPQHF. The CDR3 DNA reads TGTGCCAGCAGTTCGACAGTTTATGGTCAGCCCCAGCATTTT.

V usage is TRBV4-1 and J usage is TRBJ2-1; weak D call: TRBD2 (5 bases). Between the trimmed V and J ends, which lost 0 bases and 0 bases, there was a span of 12 bases. The CDR3 is 17 amino acids. Germline V CDR1 and CDR2: MGHRA, YSYEKL. The CDR3 DNA follows: TGCGCCAGCAGCCAAGACCTGACCCGGGGCTCCTACAATGAGCAGTTCTTC. Amino acids: CASSQDLTRGSYNEQFF.

This clone has more than one count but fewer than ten. This rearrangement joins TRBV5-1 to TRBJ2-7, with TRBD1 identical over 9 bases. The V segment lost 2 bases and the J segment 5 bases; nucleotides outside the gene matches: 11. Germline assignment: CDR1 SGHRS and CDR2 YFSETQ. This CDR3 is built from 16 residues. The CDR3: CASSFGTGTGSHEQYF. The CDR3 bases are TGCGCCAGCAGCTTCGGAACCGGGACAGGGAGCCACGAGCAGTACTTC.